Here is one TCR beta chain with its context. Antigen: not known. This specimen belongs to a study of OX40 agonist ivuxolimab in advanced cancers. Study summary: Allowance was made for prior anti-PD-1, anti-PD-L1 or anti-CTLA-4 therapy, and 40% had some. Study-wide results and caveats: At doses 0.1 to 3.0 mg/kg, CD4+ and CD8+ clones expanded. Among the lowest peripheral clonal expansion occurred in 0.1-3.0 mg/kg partial responders.

Blood got drawn at baseline, again on cycle 4 day 1, and then on cycle 7 day 1. Trimming stripped 4 bases from V and 6 bases from J, with 9 bases between. Per germline, CDR1 KGHSH and CDR2 LQKENI. The length of the CDR3 is 13 residues. The method was immunoSEQ multiplex PCR; TCRdb's version includes in-frame clones alone and lacks a portion of them. The sample lists about 54,000 clones; 90% to 95% were seen once. This clonotype originated in an adult with an advanced solid tumor such as melanoma, head and neck, liver or kidney cancer. V and J are TRBV18 and TRBJ2-2; D may be TRBD1 (6 bases). The sample was CD4+ or CD8+ T cells sorted from blood, taken in a trial of the OX40 agonist ivuxolimab. The CDR3 DNA reads as TGTGCCAGCTCACTGGGACAATCCGGGGAGCTGTTTTTT. It codes for CASSLGQSGELFF. The full variable domain, in which reference TRBV18 and TRBJ2-2 provide the parts outside the CDR3, is NAGVMQNPRHLVRRRGQEARLRCSPMKGHSHVYWYRQLPEEGLKFMVYLQKENIIDESGMPKERFSAEFPKEGPSILRIQQVVRGDSAAYFCASSLGQSGELFFGEGSRLTVL.